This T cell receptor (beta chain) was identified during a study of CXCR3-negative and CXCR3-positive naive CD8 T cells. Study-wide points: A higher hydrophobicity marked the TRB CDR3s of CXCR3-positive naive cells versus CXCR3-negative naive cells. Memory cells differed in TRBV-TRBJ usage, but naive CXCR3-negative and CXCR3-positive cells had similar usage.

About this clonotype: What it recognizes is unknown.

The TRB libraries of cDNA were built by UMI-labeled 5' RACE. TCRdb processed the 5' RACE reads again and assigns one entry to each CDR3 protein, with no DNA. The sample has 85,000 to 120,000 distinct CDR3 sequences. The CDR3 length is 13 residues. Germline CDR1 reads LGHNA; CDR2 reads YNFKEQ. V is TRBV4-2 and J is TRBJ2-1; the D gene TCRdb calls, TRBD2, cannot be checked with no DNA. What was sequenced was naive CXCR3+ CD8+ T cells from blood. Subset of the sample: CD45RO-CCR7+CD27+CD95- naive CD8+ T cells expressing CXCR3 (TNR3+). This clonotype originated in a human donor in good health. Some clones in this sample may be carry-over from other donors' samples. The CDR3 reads CASSQLGGNEQFF.